This T cell receptor (beta chain) was captured by sequencing in a study of cytomegalovirus exposure and HLA in healthy donors. Background on the study: Across a few hundred genotyped donors, roughly 80% landed in the Caucasian-associated ancestry cluster.

This clone was seen a handful of times. Its specificity is not known. The PCR was carried out with 60 Vbeta primers and 13 Jbeta primers. TCRdb keeps only in-frame clones here, not all; method: immunoSEQ multiplex PCR. This table holds approximately 100,000 clones, over 8% found once. General study findings and limits: The study listed under 200 cytomegalovirus-associated TCR beta chains. With DRB1 most and HLA-C fewest, TCR association rates differed between HLA loci in a later analysis.

There are 16 residues in the CDR3. The germline gives CDR1 SGHRS, CDR2 YFSETQ. V was clipped by 0 bases and J by 5 bases, with 14 bases between them. As for the donors, each was a healthy bone marrow donor. The receptor was isolated from a man aged 50 or older in good health and CMV-seropositive. Sequencing was performed on PBMCs. The chain uses TRBV5-1 and TRBJ1-4; D remains ambiguous. The CDR3 DNA reads as TGCGCCAGCAGCTTGGAAGAAGGCTCGGGGAATGAAAAACTGTTTTTT. Translating gives CASSLEEGSGNEKLFF.